This TCR beta chain was sequenced in a study of T cells in Graves' hyperthyroidism and ophthalmopathy. The wider study: Peripheral blood collection took place at initial diagnosis, before any treatment.

General study points: Most thyroid clonotypes with frequency above 0.001 were detected in blood.

Researchers amplified the TCR beta CDR3 regions from RNA transcripts. Researchers ran a first-round RT-PCR on the TCR CDR3 using the HTBI primer set. TCRdb processed the multiplex PCR reads anew with MiXCR; each CDR3 protein has one entry. This repertoire shows about 400,000 distinct CDR3 sequences, approximately 13% found once; its top ten account for 9.2%. V was shortened by 1 base and J by 8 bases, with 13 bases between the two germline ends. CDR3 size: 15 residues. CDR1 and CDR2 (germline): SGHRS, YFSETQ. This clonotype came up many times. Its matching antigen is unknown. Graves' hyperthyroidism qualified as stable when ophthalmopathy did not progress within 18 months.

Sequencing was performed on blood. The genes are TRBV5-1 and TRBJ1-6; TRBD1 might be the D (5 bases). The sequence was collected from a woman aged 18-29 years with Graves' hyperthyroidism. This CDR3 is CASSLQGAEDSPLHF. CDR3 nucleotide sequence: TGCGCCAGCAGCTTGCAGGGAGCGGAGGATTCACCCCTCCACTTT.